The clone carrying this T cell receptor (beta chain) was seen at least ten times. Arm-PCR of CDR3 regions and iRepertoire HTBI primers were the basis on which TCR beta libraries were built. Via MiXCR, TCRdb re-called the multiplex PCR reads, giving one row per CDR3 protein. The data hold roughly 260,000 distinct CDR3 sequences, with approximately 20% observed a single time. The sample comes from a study of regulatory T cells in long-lasting Graves disease. Time point meaning: newly diagnosed GD, antithyroid drugs for less than 3 months. Making the TCR library involved RNA that had been extracted from PBMCs. These data were also reused for a study on T cells in Graves' hyperthyroidism and ophthalmopathy. That source adds: First-round RT-PCR targeting the TCR CDR3 was performed with the HTBI primer set.

The receptor was isolated from a woman aged 25-40 years with Graves disease. Here the sequenced sample was peripheral blood mononuclear cells (PBMCs), taken at new diagnosis, from a patient treated with antithyroid drugs.

CDR3 DNA sequence: TGCAGTGCTAGCAGGGACACCTACACAGATACGCAGTATTTT. This gives the protein CSASRDTYTDTQYF. The chain joins TRBV20-1 to TRBJ2-3; TRBD1 might be the D (6 bases). Trimming took 3 bases from V and 2 from J, leaving 12 bases between them. CDR3 length: 14 residues. Germline lookup yields CDR1 DFQATT and CDR2 SNEGSKA (reference sequence).